This TCR beta chain was retrieved from a study of cytomegalovirus exposure and HLA in healthy donors. The overall study: Around 79 million unique TCRs, all from HLA-typed donors, were included in an early release of the data.

Use of 60 Vbeta and 13 Jbeta primers characterized the PCR. Measured with immunoSEQ multiplex PCR; TCRdb has only the in-frame clones, and not every one. This table has about 130,000 clones, 77% appearing once. Notes on the study in general: In a later analysis, around 18,000 TCR beta sequences were associated with HLA alleles at 0.05 false discovery rate. There were several of the most significant clusters that appeared linked to common viral pathogens in a later analysis.

As concerns this clone: Its target is not known.

Though nominally healthy at sampling, donors likely had unrecorded immune exposures. V was pared by 7 bases and J by 2 bases, with 14 bases between. From germline, CDR1 is SQVTM and CDR2 ANQGSEA. The CDR3 covers 13 residues. This TCR came from a male donor in good health and CMV-seropositive. What was sequenced was PBMCs. The rearrangement joins TRBV29-1 to TRBJ1-1; D may be TRBD1 (6 bases). CDR3 sequence: CSGQAGVNTEAFF. DNA for the CDR3: TGCAGCGGTCAGGCAGGGGTAAACACTGAAGCTTTCTTT.